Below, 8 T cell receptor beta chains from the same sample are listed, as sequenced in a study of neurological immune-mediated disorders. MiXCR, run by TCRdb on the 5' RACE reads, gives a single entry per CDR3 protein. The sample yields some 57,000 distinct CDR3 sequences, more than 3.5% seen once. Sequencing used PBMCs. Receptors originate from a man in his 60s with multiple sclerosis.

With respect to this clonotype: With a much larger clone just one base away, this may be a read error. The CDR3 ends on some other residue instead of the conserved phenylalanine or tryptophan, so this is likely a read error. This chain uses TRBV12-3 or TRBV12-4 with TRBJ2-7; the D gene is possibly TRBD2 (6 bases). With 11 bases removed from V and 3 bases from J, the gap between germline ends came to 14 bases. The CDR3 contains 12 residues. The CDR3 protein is CASKGGIYEQYY. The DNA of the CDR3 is TGTGCCTCCAAGGGCGGGATCTACGAGCAGTACTAC.

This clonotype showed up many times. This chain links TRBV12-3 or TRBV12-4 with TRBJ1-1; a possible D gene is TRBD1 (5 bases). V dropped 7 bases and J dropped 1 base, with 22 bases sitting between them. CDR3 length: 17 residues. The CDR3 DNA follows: TGTGCCAGCACCCTATACCCATTTCCGGGACCGAACACTGAAGCTTTCTTT. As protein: CASTLYPFPGPNTEAFF.

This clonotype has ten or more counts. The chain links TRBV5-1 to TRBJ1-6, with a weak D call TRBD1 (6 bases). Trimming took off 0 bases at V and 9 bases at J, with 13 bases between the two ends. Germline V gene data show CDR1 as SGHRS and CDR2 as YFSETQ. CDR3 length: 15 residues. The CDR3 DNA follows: TGCGCCAGCAGCTTGGAGGGGGAGAGAAGTTCACCCCTCCACTTT. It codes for CASSLEGERSSPLHF.

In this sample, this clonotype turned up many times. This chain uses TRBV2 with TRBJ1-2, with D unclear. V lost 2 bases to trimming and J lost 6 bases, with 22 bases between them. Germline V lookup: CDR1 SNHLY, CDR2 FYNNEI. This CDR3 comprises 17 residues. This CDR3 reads CASSETYLGRGRDGYTF. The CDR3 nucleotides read TGTGCCAGCAGTGAAACTTACCTGGGGAGAGGGAGGGATGGCTACACCTTC.

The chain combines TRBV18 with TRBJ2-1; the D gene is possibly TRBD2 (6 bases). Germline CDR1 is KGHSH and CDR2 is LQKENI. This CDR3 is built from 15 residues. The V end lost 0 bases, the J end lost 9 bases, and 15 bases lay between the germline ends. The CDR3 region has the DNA TGTGCCAGCTCACCACCGGGACTTGGGGGGATTGAGCAGTTCTTC. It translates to CASSPPGLGGIEQFF.

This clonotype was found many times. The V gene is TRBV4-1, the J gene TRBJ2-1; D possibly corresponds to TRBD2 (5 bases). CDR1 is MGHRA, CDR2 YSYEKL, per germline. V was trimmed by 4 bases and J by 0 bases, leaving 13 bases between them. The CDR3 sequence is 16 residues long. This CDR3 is CASSLAWRSSYNEQFF. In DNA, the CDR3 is TGCGCCAGCAGCCTCGCGTGGAGGAGCTCCTACAATGAGCAGTTCTTC.

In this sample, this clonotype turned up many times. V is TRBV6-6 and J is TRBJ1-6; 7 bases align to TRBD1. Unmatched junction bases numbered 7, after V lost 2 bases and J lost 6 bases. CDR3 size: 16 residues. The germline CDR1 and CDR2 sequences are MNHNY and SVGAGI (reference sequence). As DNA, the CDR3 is TGTGCCAGCAGTTACCGTACAGGGGCCAGTAATTCACCCCTCCACTTT. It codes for CASSYRTGASNSPLHF.

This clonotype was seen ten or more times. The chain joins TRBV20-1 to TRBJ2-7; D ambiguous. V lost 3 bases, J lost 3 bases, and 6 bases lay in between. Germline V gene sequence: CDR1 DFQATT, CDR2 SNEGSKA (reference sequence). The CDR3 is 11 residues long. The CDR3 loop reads CSARPGYEQYF. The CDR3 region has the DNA TGCAGTGCTAGGCCCGGCTACGAGCAGTACTTC.